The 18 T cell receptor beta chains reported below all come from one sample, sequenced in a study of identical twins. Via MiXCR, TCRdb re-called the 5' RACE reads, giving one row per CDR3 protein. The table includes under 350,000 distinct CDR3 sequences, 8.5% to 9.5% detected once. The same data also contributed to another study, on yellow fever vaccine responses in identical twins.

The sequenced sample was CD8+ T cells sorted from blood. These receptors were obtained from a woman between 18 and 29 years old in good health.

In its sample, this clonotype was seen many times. The CDR3 coding sequence is TGCAGCGTTGATCGGGCCGGGGAGCTGTTTTTT. It yields the protein CSVDRAGELFF. The chain couples TRBV29-1 to TRBJ2-2; D gene ambiguous. CDR1 and CDR2 from the germline V gene are SQVTM and ANQGSEA. Trimming took 3 bases from V and 6 from J, leaving 5 bases between them. This CDR3 spans 11 amino acids.

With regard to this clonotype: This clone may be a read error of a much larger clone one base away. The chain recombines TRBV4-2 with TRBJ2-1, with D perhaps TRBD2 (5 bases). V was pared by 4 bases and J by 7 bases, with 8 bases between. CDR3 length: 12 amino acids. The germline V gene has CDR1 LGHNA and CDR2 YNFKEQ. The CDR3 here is CASSPGKNEQFF. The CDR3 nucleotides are TGTGCCAGCAGCCCGGGGAAGAATGAGCAGTTCTTC.

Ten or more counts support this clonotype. CDR3: CSARILSGSSSYEQYF. CDR3 coding DNA: TGCAGTGCTAGAATCCTCAGCGGGTCCTCCTCCTACGAGCAGTACTTC. The rearrangement joins TRBV20-1 to TRBJ2-7, with D perhaps matching TRBD2 (6 bases). CDR3 length equals 16 residues. Germline CDR1 is DFQATT and CDR2 is SNEGSKA (reference sequence). With 2 bases removed from V and 0 bases from J, the gap between germline ends came to 17 bases.

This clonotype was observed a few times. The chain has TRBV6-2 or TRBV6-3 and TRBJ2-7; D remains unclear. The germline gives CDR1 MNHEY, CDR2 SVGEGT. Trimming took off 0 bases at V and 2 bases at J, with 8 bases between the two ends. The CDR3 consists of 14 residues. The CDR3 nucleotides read TGTGCCAGCAGTTACTCGGTGGAAGCCTACGAGCAGTACTTC. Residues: CASSYSVEAYEQYF.

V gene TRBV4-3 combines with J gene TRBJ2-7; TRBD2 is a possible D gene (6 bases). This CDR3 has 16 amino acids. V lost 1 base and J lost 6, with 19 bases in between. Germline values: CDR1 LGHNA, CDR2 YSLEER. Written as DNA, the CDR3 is TGCGCCAGCAGCCAAGCTCCGGTTGGAGGGGCAAGCGAGCAGTACTTC. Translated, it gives CASSQAPVGGASEQYF.

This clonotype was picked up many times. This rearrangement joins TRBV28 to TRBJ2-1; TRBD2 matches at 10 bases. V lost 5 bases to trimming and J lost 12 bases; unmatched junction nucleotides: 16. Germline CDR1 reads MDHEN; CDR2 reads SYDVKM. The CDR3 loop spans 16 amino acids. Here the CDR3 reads CASSATASGGPLWQFF. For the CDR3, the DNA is TGTGCCAGCAGTGCGACGGCTAGCGGGGGACCCTTGTGGCAGTTCTTC.

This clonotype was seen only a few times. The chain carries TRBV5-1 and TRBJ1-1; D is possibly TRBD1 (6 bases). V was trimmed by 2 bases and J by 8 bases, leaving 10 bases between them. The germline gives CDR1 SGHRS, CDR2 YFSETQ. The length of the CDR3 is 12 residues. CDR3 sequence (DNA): TGCGCCAGCAGCTTAACGGGGGCAGAAGCTTTCTTT. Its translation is CASSLTGAEAFF.

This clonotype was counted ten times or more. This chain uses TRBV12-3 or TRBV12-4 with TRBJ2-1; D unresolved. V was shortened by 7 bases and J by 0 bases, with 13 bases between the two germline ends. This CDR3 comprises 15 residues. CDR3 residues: CASTPQQSSYNEQFF. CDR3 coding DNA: TGTGCCAGCACCCCACAGCAGAGCTCCTACAATGAGCAGTTCTTC.

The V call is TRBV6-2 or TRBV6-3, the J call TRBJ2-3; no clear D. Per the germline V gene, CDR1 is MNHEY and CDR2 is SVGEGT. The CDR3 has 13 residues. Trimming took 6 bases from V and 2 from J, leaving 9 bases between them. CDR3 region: CASSAHSTDTQYF. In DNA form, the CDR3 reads TGTGCCAGCAGCGCTCATTCCACAGATACGCAGTATTTT.

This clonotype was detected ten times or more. The CDR3 loop is CASSPSPPKGGSPLHF. The CDR3 bases are TGTGCCAGCAGCCCCTCCCCTCCGAAGGGGGGCTCACCCCTCCACTTT. The chain joins TRBV16 to TRBJ1-6; possible D gene TRBD1, 6 bases. There are 16 residues in the CDR3. CDR1 is KGHSY and CDR2 is FQNENV in the germline V gene. Trimming left V 4 bases short and J 10 bases short, with 20 bases between.

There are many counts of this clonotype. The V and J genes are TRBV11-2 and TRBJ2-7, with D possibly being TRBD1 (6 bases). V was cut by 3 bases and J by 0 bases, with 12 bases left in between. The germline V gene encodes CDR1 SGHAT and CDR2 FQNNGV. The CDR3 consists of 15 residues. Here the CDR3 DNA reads TGTGCCAGCAGCTTGGGCAGGGGAAGCTCCTACGAGCAGTACTTC. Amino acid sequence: CASSLGRGSSYEQYF.

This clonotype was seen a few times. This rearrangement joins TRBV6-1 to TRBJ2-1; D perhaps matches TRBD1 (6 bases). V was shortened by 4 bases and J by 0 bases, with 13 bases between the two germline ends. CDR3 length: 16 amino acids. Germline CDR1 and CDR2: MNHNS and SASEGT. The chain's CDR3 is CASSATDRSSYNEQFF. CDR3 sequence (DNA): TGTGCCAGCAGTGCAACGGACAGAAGCTCCTACAATGAGCAGTTCTTC.

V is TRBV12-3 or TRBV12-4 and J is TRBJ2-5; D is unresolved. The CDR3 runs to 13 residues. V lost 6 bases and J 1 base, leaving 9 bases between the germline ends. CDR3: CASRTLPQETQYF. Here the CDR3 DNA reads TGTGCCAGCAGGACTCTTCCCCAAGAGACCCAGTACTTC.

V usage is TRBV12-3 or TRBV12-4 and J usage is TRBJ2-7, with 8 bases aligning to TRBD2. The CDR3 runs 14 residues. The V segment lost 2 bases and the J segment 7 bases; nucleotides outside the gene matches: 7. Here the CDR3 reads CASSLSGGAREQYF. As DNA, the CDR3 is TGTGCCAGCAGTTTATCGGGGGGGGCTCGGGAGCAGTACTTC.

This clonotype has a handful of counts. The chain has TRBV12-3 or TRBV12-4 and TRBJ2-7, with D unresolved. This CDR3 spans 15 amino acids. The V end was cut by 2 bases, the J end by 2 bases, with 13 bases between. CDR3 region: CASSLWGSIAYEQYF. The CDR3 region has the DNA TGTGCCAGCAGTTTATGGGGATCAATCGCCTACGAGCAGTACTTC.

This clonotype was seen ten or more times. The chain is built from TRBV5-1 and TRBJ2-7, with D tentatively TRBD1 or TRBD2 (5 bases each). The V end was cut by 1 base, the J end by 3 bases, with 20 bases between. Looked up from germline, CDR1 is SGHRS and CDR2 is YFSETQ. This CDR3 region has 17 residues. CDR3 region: CASSLSPRDATSYEQYF. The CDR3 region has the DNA TGCGCCAGCAGCTTGTCCCCCCGGGACGCAACGAGCTACGAGCAGTACTTC. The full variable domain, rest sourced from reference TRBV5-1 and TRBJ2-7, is KAGVTQTPRYLIKTRGQQVTLSCSPISGHRSVSWYQQTPGQGLQFLFEYFSETQRNKGNFPGRFSGRQFSNSRSEMNVSTLELGDSALYLCASSLSPRDATSYEQYFGPGTRLTVT.

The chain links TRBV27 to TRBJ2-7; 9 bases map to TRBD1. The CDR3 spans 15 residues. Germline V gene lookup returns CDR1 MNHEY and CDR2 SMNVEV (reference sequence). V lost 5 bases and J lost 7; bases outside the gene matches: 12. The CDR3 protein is CASSPRTGVGWEQYF. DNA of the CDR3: TGTGCCAGCAGTCCTAGGACAGGGGTGGGCTGGGAGCAGTACTTC.

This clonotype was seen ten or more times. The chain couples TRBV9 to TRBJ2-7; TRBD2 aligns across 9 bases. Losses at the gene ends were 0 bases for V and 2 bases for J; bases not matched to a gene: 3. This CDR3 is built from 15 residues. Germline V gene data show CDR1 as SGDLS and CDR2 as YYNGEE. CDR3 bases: TGTGCCAGCAGCGTAGGGGTAGCGGGGGCCTACGAGCAGTACTTC. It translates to CASSVGVAGAYEQYF.